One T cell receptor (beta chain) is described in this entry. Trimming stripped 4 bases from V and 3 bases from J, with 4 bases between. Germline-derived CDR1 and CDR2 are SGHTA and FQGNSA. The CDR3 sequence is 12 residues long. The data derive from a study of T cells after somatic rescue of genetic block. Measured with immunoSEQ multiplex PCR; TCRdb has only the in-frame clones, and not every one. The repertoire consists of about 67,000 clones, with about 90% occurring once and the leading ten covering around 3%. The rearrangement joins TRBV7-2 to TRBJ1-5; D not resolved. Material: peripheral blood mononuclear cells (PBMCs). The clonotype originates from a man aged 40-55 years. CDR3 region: CASSSYNQPQHF. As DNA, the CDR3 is TGTGCCAGCAGCTCATACAATCAGCCCCAGCATTTT.